This is a list of T cell receptor beta chains from one sample in a study of shared T cell receptors in the human thymus. TCRdb keeps only in-frame clones here, not all; method: immunoSEQ multiplex PCR. The sample shows hundreds of thousands of clones, around 89% of them seen only once. These sequences were also reported in another study, on human thymus T cells.

The sequenced sample consisted of thymocytes. The receptor source for this set is a boy under two years old with a congenital heart defect. The conserved cysteine and the conserved F or W are not part of the CDR3 here.

>TRBJ1-4|TRBV18
ASSTEGGSEKLF
>TRBJ2-7|TRBV6-5
ASNARGTGTHQQY
>TRBJ2-3|TRBV4-3
ASSQRYRSTDTQY
>TRBJ1-5|TRBV28
ASSFRDSHQPQH
>TRBJ2-1|TRBV27
ASVRQGSYYNEQF
>TRBJ2-1|TRBV13
ASSPTRTGSSYNEQF
>TRBJ2-7|TRBV11-3
ASSLETGRISDEQY
>TRBJ1-2|TRBV15
ATSREHQGPTIANYGYT
>TRBJ2-1|TRBV7-2
ASSLLPREGSYNEQF
>TRBJ1-4|TRBV10-3
ATTTGEGEKLF
>TRBJ1-1|TRBV13
ASSPPRRNTEAF
>TRBJ2-7|TRBV6-1
ASIQTRSYEQY
>TRBJ2-5|TRBV29-1
SVEDIRTSGSAKTQY
>TRBJ2-1|TRBV6-4
ASSDFLTSGSDEQF
>TRBJ2-2|TRBV30
AWRNWSPGELF
>TRBJ2-7|TRBV2
ASRRTGHYEQY
>TRBJ1-2|TRBV6-1
ASILNYRVRGYT
>TRBJ1-5|TRBV27
ASRAHRDPHSNQPQH
>TRBJ2-5|TRBV4-3
ASSQERSGGRETQY
>TRBJ2-3|TRBV9
ASSVVGGTDTQY
>TRBJ1-2|TRBV5-4
ASNNLTGLRNYGYT
>TRBJ1-2|TRBV4-2
ASSQRDREYGYT
>TRBJ2-1|TRBV7-9
ASSSRVSVAYNEQF
>TRBJ2-5|TRBV21-1
ASSKALASGLTQETQY
>TRBJ1-1|TRBV28
ASSLMETEAF
>TRBJ2-5|TRBV5-4
ASSPTPGQGLGAQY
>TRBJ2-3|TRBV4-2
ASSQEPSGADTQY
>TRBJ1-4|TRBV27
ASIRRRAGGGKLF
>TRBJ2-3|TRBV27
ASSLKGAVADPDTQY
>TRBJ2-3|TRBV6-1
ASSEGSRGRIHTDTQY
>TRBJ2-7|TRBV27
ASSSPTGIYEQY
>TRBJ2-7|TRBV10-3
ATKQREFCEQY
>TRBJ2-2|TRBV2
ASRARTGSTGELF
>TRBJ2-3|TRBV11-2
ASSSTIRGTSINTQY
>TRBJ2-7|TRBV19
ASSAPSTVSSYEQY
>TRBJ2-3|TRBV25-1
ASSEGQGAEDTQY
>TRBJ2-3|TRBV5-1
ASSPEVGVAEKTSTDTQY
>TRBJ2-7|TRBV5-1
ASSYATGEIHEQY
>TRBJ2-2|TRBV12-5
ARDRGSLGELF
>TRBJ2-2|TRBV7-9
ASSKRGTRDTGELF
>TRBJ1-1|TRBV7-8
ASSLARGGPGAEAF
>TRBJ2-4|TRBV6-8
ASSPDRAGNIQY
>TRBJ2-7|TRBV27
ASSRRDRGAYEQY
>TRBJ2-1|TRBV20-1
SASLSNEQF
>TRBJ2-2|TRBV7-8
ASSQEKLAEITGELF
>TRBJ2-4|TRBV18
ASSPGTSGTDLQY
>TRBJ2-4|TRBV9
ASMGRPAKNIQY
>TRBJ2-5|TRBV7-2
ASSPPGGAGETQY
>TRBJ1-5|TRBV10-3
AISNNNQPQH
>TRBJ2-4|TRBV4-2
ASSHGGGKNIQY
>TRBJ2-5|TRBV12-5
ASGLVPGSLQETQY
>TRBJ2-2|TRBV4-2
ASRQRGLAWTGELF
>TRBJ2-7|TRBV4-1
ASSDTGTSGTSYEQY
>TRBJ2-3|TRBV7-9
ASSFEGGFLTDTQY
>TRBJ2-1|TRBV7-2
ASSPGTGVYTYNEQF